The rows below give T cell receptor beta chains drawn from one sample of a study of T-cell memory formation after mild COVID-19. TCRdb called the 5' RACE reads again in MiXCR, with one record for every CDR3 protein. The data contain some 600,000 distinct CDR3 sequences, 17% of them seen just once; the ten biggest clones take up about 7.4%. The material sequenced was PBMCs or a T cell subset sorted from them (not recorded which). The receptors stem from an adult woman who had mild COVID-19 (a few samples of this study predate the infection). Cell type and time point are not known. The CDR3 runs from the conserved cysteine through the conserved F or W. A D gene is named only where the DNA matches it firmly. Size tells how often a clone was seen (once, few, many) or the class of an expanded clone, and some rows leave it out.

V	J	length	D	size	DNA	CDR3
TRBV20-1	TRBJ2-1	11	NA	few	TGCAGTGCTGTAACACCGGGACAGCAGTTCTTC	CSAVTPGQQFF
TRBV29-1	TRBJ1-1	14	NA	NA	TGCAGTGAAACCGATAACGCACCGAACACTGAAGCTTTCTTT	CSETDNAPNTEAFF
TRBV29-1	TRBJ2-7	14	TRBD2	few	TGCAGCGTTGAATCCCGGGAGGGTTCCTACGAGCAGTACTTC	CSVESREGSYEQYF
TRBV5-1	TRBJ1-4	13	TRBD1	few	TGCGCCAGCAGCACAGGACAGGATGAAAAACTGTTTTTT	CASSTGQDEKLFF
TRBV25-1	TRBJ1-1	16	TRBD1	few	TGTGCCAGTCACGGGACAGATCTGGGAAGGAACACTGAAGCTTTCTTT	CASHGTDLGRNTEAFF
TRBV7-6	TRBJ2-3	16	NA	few	TGTGCCAGCAGCTTAGAGCTAGGGCTTTCCACAGATACGCAGTATTTT	CASSLELGLSTDTQYF
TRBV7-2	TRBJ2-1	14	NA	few	TGTGCCAGCCGCGTGGGCCTGGAACTCAATGAGCAGTTCTTC	CASRVGLELNEQFF
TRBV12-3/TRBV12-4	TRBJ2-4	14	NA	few	TGTGCCAGCACCTCACCCTCGGAAGGAAACATTCAGTACTTC	CASTSPSEGNIQYF
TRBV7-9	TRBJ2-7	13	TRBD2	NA	TGTGCCAGCACCATAGCGGGAGAAAACGGGCAGTACTTC	CASTIAGENGQYF
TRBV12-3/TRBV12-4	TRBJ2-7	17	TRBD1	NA	TGTGCCAGCAGTTCGCCCGGAACCGGGACAGGGGCCGGGGAGCAGTACTTC	CASSSPGTGTGAGEQYF
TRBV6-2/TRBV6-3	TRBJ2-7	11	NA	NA	TGTGCCAGCAGTGACATAGGTGAGCAGTACTTC	CASSDIGEQYF
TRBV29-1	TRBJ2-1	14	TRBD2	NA	TGCAGCGTTGAAGCCGGACTAGCGGGAGATGAGCAGTTCTTC	CSVEAGLAGDEQFF
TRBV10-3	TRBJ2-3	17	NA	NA	TGTGCCATCGCCTCCGACAGATCTGGACTCTTTGGGGATACGCAGTATTTT	CAIASDRSGLFGDTQYF
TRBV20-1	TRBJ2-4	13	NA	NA	TGCAGTGCCCCTGGAGGGGCGGGAAACATTCAGTACTTC	CSAPGGAGNIQYF
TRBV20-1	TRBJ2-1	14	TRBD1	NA	TGCAGTGCTAGCGACAGGGGATCCCAGTATGAGCAGTTCTTC	CSASDRGSQYEQFF
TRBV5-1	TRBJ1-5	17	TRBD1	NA	TGCGCCAGCAGCTCGTTACCCCGGACAGGGGGATATCAGCCCCAGCATTTT	CASSSLPRTGGYQPQHF
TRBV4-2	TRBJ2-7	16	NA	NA	TGTGCCAGCAGCCAAGTAGGCAGAGGACCCTCCGCCGAGCAGTACTTC	CASSQVGRGPSAEQYF
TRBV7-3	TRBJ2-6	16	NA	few	TGTGCCAGCAGCTTAGACCGGGCAACTGGGGCCAACGTCCTGACTTTC	CASSLDRATGANVLTF
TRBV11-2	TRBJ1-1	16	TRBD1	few	TGTGCCAGCAGCTCGACACAGGGGAGGTTGAACACTGAAGCTTTCTTT	CASSSTQGRLNTEAFF
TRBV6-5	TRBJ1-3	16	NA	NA	TGTGCCAGCTGGAAGTCAGGGGACGGGCTGGGAAACACCATATATTTT	CASWKSGDGLGNTIYF